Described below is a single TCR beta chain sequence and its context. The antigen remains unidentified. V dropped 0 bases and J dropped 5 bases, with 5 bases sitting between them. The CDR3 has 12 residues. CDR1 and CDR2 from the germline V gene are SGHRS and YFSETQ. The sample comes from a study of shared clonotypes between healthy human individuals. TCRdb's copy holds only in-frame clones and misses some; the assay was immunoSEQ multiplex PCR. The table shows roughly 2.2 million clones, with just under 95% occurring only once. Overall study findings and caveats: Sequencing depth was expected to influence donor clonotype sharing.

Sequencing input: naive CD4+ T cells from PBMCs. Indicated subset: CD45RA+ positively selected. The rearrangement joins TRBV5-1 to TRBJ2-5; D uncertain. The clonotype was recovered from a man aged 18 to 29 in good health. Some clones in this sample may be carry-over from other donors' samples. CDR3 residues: CASSLETETQYF. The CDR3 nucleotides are TGCGCCAGCAGCTTGGAAACGGAGACCCAGTACTTC.